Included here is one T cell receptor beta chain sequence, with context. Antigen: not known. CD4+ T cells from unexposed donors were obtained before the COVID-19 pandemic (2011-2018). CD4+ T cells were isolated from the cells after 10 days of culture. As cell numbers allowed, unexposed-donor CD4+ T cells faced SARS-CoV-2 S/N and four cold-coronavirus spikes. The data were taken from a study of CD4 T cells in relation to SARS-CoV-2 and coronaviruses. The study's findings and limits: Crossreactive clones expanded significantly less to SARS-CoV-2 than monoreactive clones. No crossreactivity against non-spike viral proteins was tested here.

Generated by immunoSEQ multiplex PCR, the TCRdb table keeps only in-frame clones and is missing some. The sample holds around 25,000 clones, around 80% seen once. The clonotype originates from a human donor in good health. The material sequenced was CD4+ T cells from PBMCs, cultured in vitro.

In nucleotides, the CDR3 is TGTGCCTGGGGGGGGTTGAACTATGGCTACACCTTC. This codes for CAWGGLNYGYTF. The chain couples TRBV30 to TRBJ1-2; a weak D match, TRBD1 (5 bases). The CDR3 covers 12 residues. Trimming cost V 5 bases and J 2 bases, with 9 bases left between them. CDR1 GTSNPN and CDR2 SVGIG come from the germline V gene (reference sequence). Supplemented by reference TRBV30 and TRBJ1-2, the full variable domain reads SQTIHQWPATLVQPVGSPLSLECTVEGTSNPNLYWYRQAAGRGLQLLFYSVGIGQISSEVPQNLSASRPQDRQFILSSKKLLLSDSGFYLCAWGGLNYGYTFGSGTRLTVV.